Listed below are T cell receptor beta chains from one sample, sequenced in a study of blood T cell repertoires in COVID-19. Only in-frame clones appear in the TCRdb table, and some are missing; sequencing was by immunoSEQ multiplex PCR. The data contain 150,000 to 200,000 clones, roughly 90% of them singletons. Sample: peripheral blood. These receptors were taken from a man aged 30-40 years with COVID-19, enrolled during active disease. CDR3s include the opening cysteine and the closing phenylalanine or tryptophan. Fields, in order: J gene, V gene, clone size, D gene, CDR3 protein, CDR3 DNA. D genes are given only for firm matches. Only some rows state a clone size, as once, few, many or a class for expanded clones.

j_gene: TRBJ2-5; v_gene: TRBV10-3; abundance: -; d_gene: -; CDR3aa: CAIRATGETQYF; CDR3nt: TGTGCCATCAGAGCTACGGGGGAGACCCAGTACTTC
j_gene: TRBJ2-5; v_gene: TRBV24-1; abundance: -; d_gene: -; CDR3aa: CATSDSSTETQYF; CDR3nt: TGTGCCACCAGTGATTCTAGTACAGAGACCCAGTACTTC
j_gene: TRBJ2-1; v_gene: TRBV5-4; abundance: -; d_gene: TRBD1; CDR3aa: CASSPGQVNEQFF; CDR3nt: TGTGCCAGCAGCCCGGGACAGGTCAATGAGCAGTTCTTC
j_gene: TRBJ1-2; v_gene: TRBV7-2; abundance: few; d_gene: TRBD1; CDR3aa: CASSLRTGSHYGYTF; CDR3nt: TGTGCCAGCAGCTTGAGGACAGGGTCCCACTATGGCTACACCTTC
j_gene: TRBJ2-2; v_gene: TRBV10-1; abundance: -; d_gene: -; CDR3aa: CASSESTGNTGELFF; CDR3nt: TGCGCCAGCAGTGAGTCGACGGGGAACACCGGGGAGCTGTTTTTT
j_gene: TRBJ1-5; v_gene: TRBV7-2; abundance: -; d_gene: -; CDR3aa: CASSLRASNQPQHF; CDR3nt: TGTGCCAGCAGCTTGAGGGCTAGCAATCAGCCCCAGCATTTT
j_gene: TRBJ1-1; v_gene: TRBV5-1; abundance: -; d_gene: TRBD1; CDR3aa: CASKQGDTEAFF; CDR3nt: TGCGCCAGCAAACAGGGGGACACTGAAGCTTTCTTT
j_gene: TRBJ1-6; v_gene: TRBV19; abundance: -; d_gene: -; CDR3aa: CASSRDMRTSPLHF; CDR3nt: TGTGCCAGTAGTAGGGACATGAGGACTTCACCCCTCCACTTT
j_gene: TRBJ2-2; v_gene: TRBV11-1; abundance: few; d_gene: -; CDR3aa: CASTPNTGELFF; CDR3nt: TGTGCCAGCACCCCAAACACCGGGGAGCTGTTTTTT
j_gene: TRBJ1-1; v_gene: TRBV2; abundance: once; d_gene: TRBD1; CDR3aa: CASRDREATEAFF; CDR3nt: TGTGCCTCCCGGGACAGGGAAGCCACTGAAGCTTTCTTT
j_gene: TRBJ2-3; v_gene: TRBV27; abundance: many; d_gene: -; CDR3aa: CASSLRQGITDTQYF; CDR3nt: TGTGCCAGCAGTTTAAGGCAGGGGATCACAGATACGCAGTATTTT
j_gene: TRBJ1-1; v_gene: TRBV6-2/TRBV6-3; abundance: -; d_gene: -; CDR3aa: CASRYSSVSTEAFF; CDR3nt: TGTGCCAGCAGATACTCTTCCGTGAGCACTGAAGCTTTCTTT
j_gene: TRBJ1-5; v_gene: TRBV5-4; abundance: -; d_gene: TRBD1; CDR3aa: CASSSGQDNQPQHF; CDR3nt: TGTGCCAGCAGCTCGGGACAGGACAATCAGCCCCAGCATTTT
j_gene: TRBJ2-7; v_gene: TRBV3-1/TRBV3-2; abundance: -; d_gene: TRBD2; CDR3aa: CASSPVQTSPVSEQYF; CDR3nt: TGTGCCAGCAGCCCCGTTCAGACTAGCCCAGTCTCCGAGCAGTACTTC
j_gene: TRBJ2-6; v_gene: TRBV9; abundance: -; d_gene: -; CDR3aa: CASSVGEGRANVLTF; CDR3nt: TGTGCCAGCAGCGTAGGAGAGGGTAGGGCCAACGTCCTGACTTTC
j_gene: TRBJ2-1; v_gene: TRBV6-2/TRBV6-3; abundance: -; d_gene: -; CDR3aa: CASSLEYNEQFF; CDR3nt: TGTGCCAGCAGTTTAGAATACAATGAGCAGTTCTTC
j_gene: TRBJ1-5; v_gene: TRBV28; abundance: -; d_gene: -; CDR3aa: CASSPRQRNQPQHF; CDR3nt: TGTGCCAGCAGTCCAAGACAGCGCAATCAGCCCCAGCATTTT
j_gene: TRBJ2-5; v_gene: TRBV10-3; abundance: -; d_gene: TRBD2; CDR3aa: CATTSGGAGGETQYF; CDR3nt: TGTGCCACCACTAGCGGGGGGGCCGGTGGGGAGACCCAGTACTTC
j_gene: TRBJ2-5; v_gene: TRBV16; abundance: -; d_gene: -; CDR3aa: CASSQFVASQETQYF; CDR3nt: TGTGCCAGCAGCCAATTTGTGGCCTCCCAAGAGACCCAGTACTTC
j_gene: TRBJ2-1; v_gene: TRBV5-1; abundance: -; d_gene: TRBD1; CDR3aa: CASSIDRVDEQFF; CDR3nt: TGCGCCAGCAGCATAGACAGGGTGGATGAGCAGTTCTTC
j_gene: TRBJ2-3; v_gene: TRBV3-1/TRBV3-2; abundance: -; d_gene: TRBD1; CDR3aa: CASSPGQGATDTQYF; CDR3nt: TGTGCCAGCAGCCCGGGACAGGGAGCCACAGATACGCAGTATTTT
j_gene: TRBJ2-1; v_gene: TRBV2; abundance: -; d_gene: -; CDR3aa: CASRQESNEQFF; CDR3nt: TGTGCCAGCAGGCAAGAGAGCAATGAGCAGTTCTTC
j_gene: TRBJ1-1; v_gene: TRBV5-1; abundance: -; d_gene: -; CDR3aa: CASSLVGGNTEAFF; CDR3nt: TGCGCCAGCAGCTTGGTGGGGGGAAACACTGAAGCTTTCTTT
j_gene: TRBJ1-2; v_gene: TRBV6-5; abundance: -; d_gene: -; CDR3aa: CASSTPSWTDYGYTF; CDR3nt: TGTGCCAGCAGTACCCCTTCGTGGACAGACTATGGCTACACCTTC
j_gene: TRBJ2-5; v_gene: TRBV27; abundance: -; d_gene: -; CDR3aa: CASSLSITWVQETQYF; CDR3nt: TGTGCCAGCAGTTTATCGATAACTTGGGTACAGGAGACCCAGTACTTC
j_gene: TRBJ1-1; v_gene: TRBV5-4; abundance: -; d_gene: -; CDR3aa: CASSFQADRKAFF; CDR3nt: TGTGCCAGCAGCTTTCAAGCGGACAGAAAAGCTTTCTTT
j_gene: TRBJ2-7; v_gene: TRBV29-1; abundance: -; d_gene: -; CDR3aa: CSVEGRDSYEQYF; CDR3nt: TGCAGCGTTGAGGGCAGGGACTCCTACGAGCAGTACTTC
j_gene: TRBJ2-3; v_gene: TRBV27; abundance: -; d_gene: -; CDR3aa: CASSLSSAGSTDTQYF; CDR3nt: TGTGCCAGCAGTTTATCGTCAGCGGGTAGCACAGATACGCAGTATTTT
j_gene: TRBJ1-3; v_gene: TRBV30; abundance: -; d_gene: -; CDR3aa: CAWSVFGTRSGNTIYF; CDR3nt: TGTGCCTGGAGTGTATTCGGGACAAGATCTGGAAACACCATATATTTT
j_gene: TRBJ2-7; v_gene: TRBV6-5; abundance: -; d_gene: TRBD2; CDR3aa: CASSFRGTSGAEQYF; CDR3nt: TGTGCCAGCAGTTTTAGAGGGACTAGCGGGGCGGAGCAGTACTTC
j_gene: TRBJ1-1; v_gene: TRBV19; abundance: -; d_gene: -; CDR3aa: CASHPLDKMNTEAFF; CDR3nt: TGTGCCAGTCACCCTTTGGACAAGATGAACACTGAAGCTTTCTTT
j_gene: TRBJ2-3; v_gene: TRBV30; abundance: once; d_gene: -; CDR3aa: CAWSVGHGDTQYF; CDR3nt: TGTGCCTGGAGTGTTGGCCACGGGGATACGCAGTATTTT
j_gene: TRBJ2-1; v_gene: TRBV7-9; abundance: -; d_gene: -; CDR3aa: CASSSPKLVEQFF; CDR3nt: TGTGCCAGCAGCTCCCCAAAGCTAGTTGAGCAGTTCTTC
j_gene: TRBJ1-2; v_gene: TRBV15; abundance: -; d_gene: TRBD1; CDR3aa: CATSRGVRSETGVGYTF; CDR3nt: TGTGCCACCAGCAGGGGCGTCCGGTCGGAGACAGGGGTGGGCTACACCTTC
j_gene: TRBJ2-1; v_gene: TRBV29-1; abundance: -; d_gene: TRBD1; CDR3aa: CSAQDRGSYNEQFF; CDR3nt: TGCAGCGCACAGGACAGGGGCTCCTACAATGAGCAGTTCTTC
j_gene: TRBJ2-3; v_gene: TRBV27; abundance: -; d_gene: TRBD1; CDR3aa: CASSLKQGARSTDTQYF; CDR3nt: TGTGCCAGCAGTTTAAAACAGGGGGCCAGGAGCACAGATACGCAGTATTTT
j_gene: TRBJ2-7; v_gene: TRBV7-8; abundance: -; d_gene: TRBD2; CDR3aa: CASSFTSGRTEQYF; CDR3nt: TGTGCCAGCAGTTTTACTAGCGGGAGGACCGAGCAGTACTTC